These T cell receptor beta chains were read from a single sample in a study of blood T cell repertoires in COVID-19. Generated by immunoSEQ multiplex PCR, the TCRdb table keeps only in-frame clones and is missing some. The profile shows about 47,000 clones, around 83% of them singletons. The sequencing input was peripheral blood. The receptors were sampled from a human donor with acute or convalescent COVID-19. The donor label of this sample is uncertain. CDR3s include the opening cysteine and the closing phenylalanine or tryptophan. D genes are given only for firm matches.

-	TRBV29-1	TRBJ2-1	CSVGQAGYNEQFF	TGCAGCGTTGGGCAAGCGGGCTACAATGAGCAGTTCTTC
-	TRBV7-8	TRBJ2-1	CASSPDTLLPSSYNEQFF	TGTGCCAGCAGCCCCGACACTCTACTCCCGAGCTCCTACAATGAGCAGTTCTTC
TRBD2	TRBV30	TRBJ2-4	CAWTGQGLAKGIQYF	TGTGCCTGGACTGGCCAGGGACTAGCGAAAGGGATTCAGTACTTC
-	TRBV11-3	TRBJ1-3	CASSLITGASGNTIYF	TGTGCCAGCAGCTTGATCACTGGGGCGTCTGGAAACACCATATATTTT
-	TRBV3-1/TRBV3-2	TRBJ2-1	CASSQRGPYNEQFF	TGTGCCAGCAGCCAGCGGGGGCCTTACAATGAGCAGTTCTTC
TRBD1	TRBV9	TRBJ2-7	CASSVRSGTGGGEQYF	TGTGCCAGCAGCGTCCGATCCGGGACAGGGGGCGGCGAGCAGTACTTC
-	TRBV4-3	TRBJ2-1	CASSPDRWGDNEQFF	TGCGCCAGCAGCCCCGACCGGTGGGGAGACAATGAGCAGTTCTTC
-	TRBV4-3	TRBJ2-6	CASSQDLRQIYSGANVLTF	TGCGCCAGCAGCCAAGATTTGAGACAGATTTACTCTGGGGCCAACGTCCTGACTTTC
TRBD2	TRBV15	TRBJ2-3	CATSTRASGSADTQYF	TGTGCCACCAGCACCCGAGCTAGCGGGAGTGCAGATACGCAGTATTTT
-	TRBV7-2	TRBJ1-2	CASSPRGVIKKRYTF	TGTGCCAGCAGCCCTCGTGGTGTAATAAAGAAGCGGTACACCTTC
-	TRBV18	TRBJ2-7	CASSPQRVGSYEQYF	TGTGCCAGCTCACCCCAGAGGGTAGGCTCCTACGAGCAGTACTTC
-	TRBV10-3	TRBJ1-1	CAISESTSGSAEAFF	TGTGCCATCAGTGAGTCGACGTCGGGGTCGGCTGAAGCTTTCTTT